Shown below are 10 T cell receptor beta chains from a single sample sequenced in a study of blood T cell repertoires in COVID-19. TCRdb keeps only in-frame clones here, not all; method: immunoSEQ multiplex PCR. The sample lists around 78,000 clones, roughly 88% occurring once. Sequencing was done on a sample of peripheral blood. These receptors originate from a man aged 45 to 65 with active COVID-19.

The CDR3 region has the DNA TGTGCCAGCAGTTCAACCGACAGGGGTTACGAGCAGTACTTC. This translates into CASSSTDRGYEQYF. The V call is TRBV7-9, the J call TRBJ2-7; 8 positions agree with TRBD1. The germline V gene encodes CDR1 SEHNR and CDR2 FQNEAQ (reference sequence). CDR3 length: 14 amino acids. V gave up 6 bases and J gave up 4 bases; unmatched junction bases: 8.

The CDR3, as DNA: TGTGCCAGCAGTCCCCCCGGGACAGGACGCTACGAGCAGTACTTC. This encodes CASSPPGTGRYEQYF. This rearrangement joins TRBV28 to TRBJ2-7; 8 bases align to TRBD1. The V gene end was trimmed by 5 bases and the J gene end by 3 bases; junction bases not matched to a gene: 9. The CDR3 is 15 residues long. CDR1 and CDR2 (germline): MDHEN, SYDVKM.

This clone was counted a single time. CDR3 sequence: CASSYSGQGIWLSGYTF. The CDR3 coding sequence is TGTGCCAGCAGCTATTCGGGACAGGGGATTTGGCTATCAGGCTACACCTTC. The chain has TRBV5-4 and TRBJ1-2, with 10 nucleotides matching TRBD1. Germline CDR1 reads SGHNT; CDR2 reads YYREEE (reference sequence). J was trimmed by 8 bases and V by 3 bases; bases with no gene match: 16. CDR3 size: 17 residues. The entire variable domain, with the rest obtained from reference TRBV5-4 and TRBJ1-2, is as follows: ETGVTQSPTHLIKTRGQQVTLRCSSQSGHNTVSWYQQALGQGPQFIFQYYREEENGRGNFPPRFSGLQFPNYSSELNVNALELDDSALYLCASSYSGQGIWLSGYTFGSGTRLTVV.

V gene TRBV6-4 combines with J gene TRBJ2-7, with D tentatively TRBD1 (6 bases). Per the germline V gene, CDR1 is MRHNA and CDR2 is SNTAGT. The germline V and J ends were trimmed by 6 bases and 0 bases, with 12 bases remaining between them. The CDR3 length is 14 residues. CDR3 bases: TGTGCCAGCAGAAACCTGGGGGCCTCCTACGAGCAGTACTTC. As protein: CASRNLGASYEQYF.

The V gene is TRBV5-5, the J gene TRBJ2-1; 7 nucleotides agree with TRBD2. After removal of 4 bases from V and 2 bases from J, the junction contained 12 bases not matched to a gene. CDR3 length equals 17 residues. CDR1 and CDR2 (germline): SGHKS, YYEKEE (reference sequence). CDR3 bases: TGTGCCAGCAGCCCAAGAGGGACTATCTATCCCTACAATGAGCAGTTCTTC. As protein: CASSPRGTIYPYNEQFF.

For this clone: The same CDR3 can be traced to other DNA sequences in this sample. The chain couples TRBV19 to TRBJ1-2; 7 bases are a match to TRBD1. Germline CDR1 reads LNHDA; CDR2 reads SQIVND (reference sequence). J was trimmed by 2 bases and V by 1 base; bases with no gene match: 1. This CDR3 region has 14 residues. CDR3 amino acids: CASSIGTGNYGYTF. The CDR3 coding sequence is TGTGCCAGTAGTATAGGGACAGGAAACTATGGCTACACCTTC.

CDR3 protein: CASNRGNEQFF. The CDR3 coding sequence is TGTGCCAGCAACAGGGGCAATGAGCAGTTCTTC. This rearrangement joins TRBV27 to TRBJ2-1; 7 nucleotides align to TRBD1. Germline V CDR1 and CDR2: MNHEY, SMNVEV (reference sequence). V gave up 7 bases and J gave up 6 bases; unmatched junction bases: 0. The CDR3 consists of 11 residues.

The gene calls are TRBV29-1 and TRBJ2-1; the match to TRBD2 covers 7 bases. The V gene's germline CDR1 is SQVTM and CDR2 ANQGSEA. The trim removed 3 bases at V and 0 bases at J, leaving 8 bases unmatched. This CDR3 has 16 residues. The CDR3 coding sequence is TGCAGCGTTGAGCCCACGGCTAGCGGCTCCTACAATGAGCAGTTCTTC. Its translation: CSVEPTASGSYNEQFF.

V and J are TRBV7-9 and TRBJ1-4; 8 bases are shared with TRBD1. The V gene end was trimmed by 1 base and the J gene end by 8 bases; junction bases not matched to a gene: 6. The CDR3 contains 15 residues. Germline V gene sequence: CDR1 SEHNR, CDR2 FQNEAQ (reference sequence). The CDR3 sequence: CASSLGQGAQEKLFF. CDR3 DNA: TGTGCCAGCAGCTTAGGCCAGGGGGCTCAGGAAAAACTGTTTTTT.

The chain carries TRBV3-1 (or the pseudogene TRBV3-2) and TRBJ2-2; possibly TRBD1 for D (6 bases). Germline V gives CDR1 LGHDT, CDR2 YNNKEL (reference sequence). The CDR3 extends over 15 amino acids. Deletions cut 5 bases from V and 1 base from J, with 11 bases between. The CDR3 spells CASSNLTGNTGELFF. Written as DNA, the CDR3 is TGTGCCAGCAGCAACCTGACAGGGAACACCGGGGAGCTGTTTTTT.